This T cell receptor (beta chain) was recovered during a study of T cell responses to AZD1222 COVID-19 vaccine. Study results and limitations: The breadth and depth of Spike-specific TCRs increased once two AZD1222 doses had been given.

On this clone: Antigen specificity is unknown.

Produced via immunoSEQ multiplex PCR; TCRdb's table is partial and in-frame only. The sample lists roughly 140,000 clones, approximately 88% seen once, with 2.2% in the top ten. CDR3 length equals 13 residues. V lost 5 bases, J lost 11 bases, and 17 bases lay in between. Germline V gene sequence: CDR1 MNHEY, CDR2 SMNVEV (reference sequence). This clonotype originated in an adult in good health. The starting material was peripheral blood, obtained on day 0 of AZD1222 vaccination. This chain links TRBV27 with TRBJ2-3; D is possibly TRBD1 (6 bases). CDR3 coding DNA: TGTGCCAGCAGTCGCCAACAGGGTTTGAAGCAGTATTTT. Translated: CASSRQQGLKQYF.